The source of this T cell receptor (beta chain) is a study of T-cell memory formation after mild COVID-19. On this clonotype itself: Antigen unknown.

Germline V CDR1 and CDR2: KGHDR, SFDVKD. The CDR3 contains 16 residues. Losses at the gene ends were 7 bases for V and 5 bases for J; bases not matched to a gene: 11. Points from the study as a whole: Chiefly within CM and EM were the contracting CD4+ clones; CD8+ ones were within EMRA. Memory cells collected pre-infection included some clones that later responded, suggesting cross-reactive memory joined.

TCRdb fed the 5' RACE reads into MiXCR, producing one record per CDR3 protein. Of about 210,000 distinct CDR3 sequences in the sample, around 30% are singletons; the top ten hold over 10%. The chain couples TRBV24-1 to TRBJ2-1; 9 nucleotides match TRBD2. The TCR originated in an adult woman who had mild COVID-19 (a few samples of this study predate the infection). Cell type and time point are not known. Sequencing was carried out using PBMCs or a T cell subset sorted from them (not recorded which). CDR3 bases: TGTGCCACCAGAGGACAGGCGGGAGGGCCCCACAATGAGCAGTTCTTC. Translation: CATRGQAGGPHNEQFF.